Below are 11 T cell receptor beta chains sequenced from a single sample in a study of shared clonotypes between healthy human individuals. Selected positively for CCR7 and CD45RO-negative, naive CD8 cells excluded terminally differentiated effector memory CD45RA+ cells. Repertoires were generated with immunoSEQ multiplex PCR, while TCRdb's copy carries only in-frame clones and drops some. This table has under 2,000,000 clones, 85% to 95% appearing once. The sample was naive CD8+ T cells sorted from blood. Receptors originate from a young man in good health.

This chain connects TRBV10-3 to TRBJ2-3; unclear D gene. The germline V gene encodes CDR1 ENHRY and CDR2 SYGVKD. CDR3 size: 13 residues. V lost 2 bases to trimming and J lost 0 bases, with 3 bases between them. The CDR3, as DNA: TGTGCCATCAGTGAGACTAGCACAGATACGCAGTATTTT. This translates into CAISETSTDTQYF.

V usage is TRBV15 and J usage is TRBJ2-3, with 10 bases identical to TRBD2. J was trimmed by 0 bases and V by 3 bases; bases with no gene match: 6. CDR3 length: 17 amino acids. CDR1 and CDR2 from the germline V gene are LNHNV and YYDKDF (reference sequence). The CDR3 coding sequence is TGTGCCACCAGCAGTAAACCGGGACTAGCGAGCACAGATACGCAGTATTTT. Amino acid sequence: CATSSKPGLASTDTQYF.

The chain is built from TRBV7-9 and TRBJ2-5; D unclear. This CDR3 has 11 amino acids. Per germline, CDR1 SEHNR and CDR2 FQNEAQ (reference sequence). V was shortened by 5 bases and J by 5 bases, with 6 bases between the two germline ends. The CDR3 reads CASSMRETQYF. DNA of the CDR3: TGTGCCAGCAGCATGAGGGAGACCCAGTACTTC.

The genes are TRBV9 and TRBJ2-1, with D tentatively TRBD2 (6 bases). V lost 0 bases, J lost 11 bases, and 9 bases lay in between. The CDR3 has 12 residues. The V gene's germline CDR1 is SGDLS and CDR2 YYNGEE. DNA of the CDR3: TGTGCCAGCAGCGTAGACGGGACTCAGCAGTTCTTC. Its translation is CASSVDGTQQFF.

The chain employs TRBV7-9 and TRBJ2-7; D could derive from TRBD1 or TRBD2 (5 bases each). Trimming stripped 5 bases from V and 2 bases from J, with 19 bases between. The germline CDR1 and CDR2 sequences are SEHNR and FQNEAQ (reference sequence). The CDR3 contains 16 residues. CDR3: CASSNGPGRITYEQYF. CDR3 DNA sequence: TGTGCCAGCAGCAACGGACCGGGACGGATCACCTACGAGCAGTACTTC.

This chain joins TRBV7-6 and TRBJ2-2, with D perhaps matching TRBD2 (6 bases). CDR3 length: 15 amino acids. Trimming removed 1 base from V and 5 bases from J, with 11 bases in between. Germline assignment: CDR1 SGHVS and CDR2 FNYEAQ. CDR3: CASSLVVSGTGELFF. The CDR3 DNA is TGTGCCAGCAGCTTAGTTGTTAGCGGTACCGGGGAGCTGTTTTTT.

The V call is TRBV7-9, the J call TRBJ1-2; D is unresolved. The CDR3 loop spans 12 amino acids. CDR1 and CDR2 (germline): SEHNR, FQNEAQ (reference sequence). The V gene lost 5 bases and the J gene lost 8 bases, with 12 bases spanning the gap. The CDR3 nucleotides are TGTGCCAGCAGCCCATACCCGAACGGCTACACCTTC. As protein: CASSPYPNGYTF.

CDR3: CASSLGQGGGGWNQPQHF. CDR3 nucleotides: TGTGCCAGCAGCTTGGGGCAGGGAGGGGGTGGATGGAATCAGCCCCAGCATTTT. The chain joins TRBV5-6 to TRBJ1-5, with D possibly TRBD1 on 6 matching bases. CDR3 length: 18 amino acids. Germline loops: CDR1 SGHDT, CDR2 YYEEEE. Trimming took 0 bases from V and 4 from J, leaving 20 bases between them.

The CDR3 nucleotides are TGTGCCAGCAGCTTAGACAGGGACGGAAACACCATATATTTT. This codes for CASSLDRDGNTIYF. The rearrangement uses TRBV13 and TRBJ1-3; tentative D call: TRBD1 (6 bases). V lost 1 base, J lost 4 bases, and 8 bases lay in between. CDR3 length equals 14 residues. Germline-derived CDR1 and CDR2 are PRHDT and FYEKMQ (reference sequence).

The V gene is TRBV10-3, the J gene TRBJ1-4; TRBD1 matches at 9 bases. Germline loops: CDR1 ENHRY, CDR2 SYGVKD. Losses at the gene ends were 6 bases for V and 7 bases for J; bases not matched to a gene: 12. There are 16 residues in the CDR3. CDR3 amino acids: CAISAAQGAGSEKLFF. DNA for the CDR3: TGTGCCATCAGCGCGGCACAGGGGGCTGGAAGTGAAAAACTGTTTTTT.

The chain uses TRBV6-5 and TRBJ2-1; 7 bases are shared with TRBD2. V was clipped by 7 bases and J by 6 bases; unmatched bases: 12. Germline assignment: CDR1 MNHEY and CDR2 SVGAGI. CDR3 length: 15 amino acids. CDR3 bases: TGTGCCAGCACCCAGCGGGAATCCTTTCTCAATGAGCAGTTCTTC. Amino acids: CASTQRESFLNEQFF.